The 12 T cell receptor beta chains in this list originate from one sample, sequenced in a study of cytomegalovirus exposure and HLA in healthy donors. Primers: 60 Vbeta forward and 13 Jbeta reverse. The protocol was immunoSEQ multiplex PCR, while the TCRdb copy is restricted to in-frame clones and leaves out a portion. This table holds about 160,000 clones, 60% to 80% found once. Sequences were obtained from PBMCs. These receptors all come from a man aged 55-75 years in good health and CMV-seronegative.

The genes are TRBV4-2 and TRBJ2-1, with 10 positions matching TRBD2. Germline CDR1 LGHNA, CDR2 YNFKEQ. There are 16 residues in the CDR3. V was pared by 1 base and J by 4 bases, with 4 bases of the junction left unmatched. The CDR3 bases are TGTGCCAGCAGCCAAGGTAGCGGGGGGCAATACAATGAGCAGTTCTTC. Encoded protein: CASSQGSGGQYNEQFF.

Only a few counts were recorded for this clone. The chain is built from TRBV2 and TRBJ2-7; perhaps TRBD1 as D (6 bases). Per the germline V gene, CDR1 is SNHLY and CDR2 is FYNNEI. The CDR3 totals 16 residues. Deletions cut 4 bases from V and 2 bases from J, with 18 bases between. The CDR3 sequence: CASSAYAGALTYEQYF. CDR3 bases: TGTGCCAGCAGTGCGTATGCAGGGGCCCTGACCTACGAGCAGTACTTC. Together with reference TRBV2 and TRBJ2-7, the CDR3 gives the full variable domain: EPEVTQTPSHQVTQMGQEVILRCVPISNHLYFYWYRQILGQKVEFLVSFYNNEISEKSEIFDDQFSVERPDGSNFTLKIRSTKLEDSAMYFCASSAYAGALTYEQYFGPGTRLTVT.

A remark on this clone: Relative to the germline gene, one junction end is altered; a read error may explain this. The chain couples TRBV7-9 to TRBJ1-1; D gene unclear. CDR3 length: 14 amino acids. Germline V gives CDR1 SEHNR, CDR2 FQNEAQ (reference sequence). The CDR3 nucleotides read TGTTCCAGCAGCTTCTCTTTGGGAGACACTGAAGCTTTCTTT. Amino acid sequence: CSSSFSLGDTEAFF. Looking up the rest from reference TRBV7-9 and TRBJ1-1 gives the full variable domain: DTGVSQNPRHKITKRGQNVTFRCDPISEHNRLYWYRQTLGQGPEFLTYFQNEAQLEKSRLLSDRFSAERPKGSFSTLEIQRTEQGDSAMYLCSSSFSLGDTEAFFGQGTRLTVV.

Worth noting for this clone: The same CDR3 can be traced to other DNA sequences in this sample. The J gene is TRBJ2-7, the V gene TRBV7-2; tentative D call: TRBD2 (5 bases). The germline V gene has CDR1 SGHTA and CDR2 FQGNSA. Between the trimmed V and J ends, which lost 4 bases and 2 bases, there was a span of 12 bases. This CDR3 comprises 14 residues. The CDR3 nucleotides read TGTGCCAGCAGCTCCAACCCGGGAACCTACGAGCAGTACTTC. Protein sequence: CASSSNPGTYEQYF.

J is TRBJ2-1 and V is TRBV5-1; 9 bases map to TRBD2. V lost 1 base to trimming and J lost 6 bases; unmatched junction nucleotides: 5. The CDR3 is 15 residues long. In germline, CDR1 is SGHRS, CDR2 YFSETQ. In nucleotides, the CDR3 is TGCGCCAGCAGCTTGCAACTAGCGGGCCTCAATGAGCAGTTCTTC. Amino acid sequence: CASSLQLAGLNEQFF.

The chain carries TRBV9 and TRBJ1-4; the match to TRBD1 covers 8 bases. V lost 5 bases to trimming and J lost 0 bases; unmatched junction nucleotides: 9. The CDR3 is 17 residues long. CDR1 and CDR2 (germline): SGDLS, YYNGEE. The CDR3: CASSYLDRVSTNEKLFF. The CDR3 nucleotides read TGTGCCAGCAGTTACTTGGACAGGGTCTCAACTAATGAAAAACTGTTTTTT.

This clone appeared once. Different DNA sequences within this sample yield the same CDR3. The V gene is TRBV6-1, the J gene TRBJ2-2; D may be TRBD2 (6 bases). Germline CDR1 and CDR2: MNHNS and SASEGT. The length of the CDR3 is 14 residues. Trimming shortened V by 4 bases and J by 4 bases, and 10 bases separated the two germline ends. CDR3 sequence reads: CASSGTGLTGELFF. The DNA for the CDR3 is TGTGCCAGCAGTGGAACGGGACTCACCGGGGAGCTGTTTTTT.

The V and J genes are TRBV6-5 and TRBJ2-7; TRBD2 is a possible D gene (6 bases). Germline CDR1 MNHEY, CDR2 SVGAGI. V dropped 8 bases and J dropped 2 bases, with 13 bases sitting between them. The CDR3 contains 13 residues. The CDR3 here is CASRGTPTYEQYF. CDR3 in DNA: TGTGCCAGCCGGGGGACCCCAACCTACGAGCAGTACTTC.

This chain joins TRBV6-1 and TRBJ2-5, with D possibly being TRBD1 (6 bases). Germline lookup yields CDR1 MNHNS and CDR2 SASEGT. With 2 bases removed from V and 3 bases from J, the gap between germline ends came to 10 bases. CDR3 length equals 14 residues. DNA of the CDR3: TGTGCCAGCAGTGAATGGGGGCTCGAAGAGACCCAGTACTTC. Translated: CASSEWGLEETQYF.

The chain links TRBV28 to TRBJ1-1, with D hard to call. Germline values: CDR1 MDHEN, CDR2 SYDVKM. V lost 6 bases to trimming and J lost 7 bases, with 15 bases between them. This CDR3 region has 13 residues. CDR3 nucleotide sequence: TGTGCCAGCAGCCCTCAGGCGGGTCGTGAAGCTTTCTTT. Its protein product is CASSPQAGREAFF. Together with reference TRBV28 and TRBJ1-1, the CDR3 gives the full variable domain: DVKVTQSSRYLVKRTGEKVFLECVQDMDHENMFWYRQDPGLGLRLIYFSYDVKMKEKGDIPEGYSVSREKKERFSLILESASTNQTSMYLCASSPQAGREAFFGQGTRLTVV.

V usage is TRBV7-6 and J usage is TRBJ2-7; tentative D call: TRBD2 (6 bases). Germline CDR1 is SGHVS and CDR2 is FNYEAQ. Trimming removed 5 bases at V and 4 bases at J, with 18 bases between. CDR3 size: 15 residues. CDR3 in amino acids: CASSPQGGHLYEQYF. The CDR3 nucleotides are TGTGCCAGCAGCCCCCAAGGAGGGCATCTATACGAGCAGTACTTC.

The gene calls are TRBV6-5 and TRBJ1-4; TRBD1 aligns across 7 bases. This CDR3 spans 16 amino acids. V lost 0 bases to trimming and J lost 7 bases; unmatched junction nucleotides: 8. Germline values: CDR1 MNHEY, CDR2 SVGAGI. The chain's CDR3 is CASSYSRQGGVEKLFF. CDR3 sequence (DNA): TGTGCCAGCAGTTACTCACGACAGGGAGGCGTTGAAAAACTGTTTTTT.